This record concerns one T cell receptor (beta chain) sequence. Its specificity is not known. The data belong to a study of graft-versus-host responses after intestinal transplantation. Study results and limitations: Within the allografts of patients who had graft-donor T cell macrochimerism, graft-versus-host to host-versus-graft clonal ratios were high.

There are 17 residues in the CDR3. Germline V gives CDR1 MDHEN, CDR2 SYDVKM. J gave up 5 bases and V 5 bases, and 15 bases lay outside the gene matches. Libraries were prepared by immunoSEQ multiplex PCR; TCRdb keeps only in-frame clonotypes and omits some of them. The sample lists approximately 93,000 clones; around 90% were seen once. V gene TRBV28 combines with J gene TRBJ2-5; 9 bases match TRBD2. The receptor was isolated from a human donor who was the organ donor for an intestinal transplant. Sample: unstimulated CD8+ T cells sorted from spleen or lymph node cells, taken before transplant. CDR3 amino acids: CASSPPGLAGDLETQYF. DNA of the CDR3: TGTGCCAGCAGTCCCCCCGGATTAGCGGGAGATTTGGAGACCCAGTACTTC.